This TCR beta chain emerged from a study of OX40 agonist ivuxolimab in advanced cancers. At the level of the study: The dose-escalation cohort was approximately 84% male, with a mean age of about 56 years, ranging about 23 to 79.

Clones were sequenced by immunoSEQ multiplex PCR, and TCRdb holds only the in-frame ones, with some missing. The repertoire includes about 48,000 clones, approximately 81% of them detected once, and about 10% sits in the top ten. V lost 1 base and J lost 6, with 7 bases in between. The germline CDR1 and CDR2 sequences are LNHDA and SQIVND (reference sequence). This CDR3 spans 13 amino acids. The input for sequencing was CD4+ or CD8+ T cells sorted from blood, taken in a trial of the OX40 agonist ivuxolimab. This receptor was identified in an adult with an advanced solid tumor such as melanoma, head and neck, liver or kidney cancer. The J gene is TRBJ1-5, the V gene TRBV19, with a tentative D call TRBD1 (5 bases). The CDR3 loop reads CASSIVGGQPQHF. CDR3 DNA sequence: TGTGCCAGTAGTATAGTCGGGGGTCAGCCCCAGCATTTT.